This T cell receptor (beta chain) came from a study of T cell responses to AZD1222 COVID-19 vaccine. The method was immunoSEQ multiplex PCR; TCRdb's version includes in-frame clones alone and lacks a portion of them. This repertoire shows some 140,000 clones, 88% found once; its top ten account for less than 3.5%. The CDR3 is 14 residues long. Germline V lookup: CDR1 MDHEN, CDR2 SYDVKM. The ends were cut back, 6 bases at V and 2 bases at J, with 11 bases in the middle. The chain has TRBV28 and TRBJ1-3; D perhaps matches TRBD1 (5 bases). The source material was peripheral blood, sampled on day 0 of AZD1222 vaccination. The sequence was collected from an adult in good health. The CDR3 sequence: CASSWARAGNTIYF. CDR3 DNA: TGTGCCAGCAGCTGGGCCAGGGCTGGAAACACCATATATTTT.